A selection of T cell receptor beta chains follows, all from one sample in a study of blood T cell repertoires in COVID-19. Method: immunoSEQ multiplex PCR; TCRdb's copy keeps in-frame clones and lacks some. The sample carries roughly 200,000 clones, roughly 82% recorded once. The sequencing input was PBMCs or T cells enriched from blood (not recorded which). The receptors stem from a man aged 35 to 55 with acute COVID-19. Both conserved end residues are part of each CDR3. Each record gives: D gene, clone size, J gene, V gene, CDR3 length, CDR3 protein, CDR3 DNA. A D gene is named only where the DNA matches it firmly. Some rows have no size entry. The others give once, few or many, or a class for an expanded clone.

- | - | TRBJ2-2 | TRBV27 | 15 | CASSPLVLHTGELFF | TGTGCCAGCAGCCCACTCGTCTTGCACACCGGGGAGCTGTTTTTT
- | - | TRBJ2-5 | TRBV20-1 | 11 | CSARAVETQYF | TGCAGTGCTAGGGCGGTCGAGACCCAGTACTTC
- | - | TRBJ2-1 | TRBV7-9 | 18 | CASRNLSYRTKLDYEQFF | TGTGCCAGCAGGAACCTGTCCTACCGCACGAAGCTTGACTATGAGCAGTTCTTC
- | - | TRBJ1-5 | TRBV11-1 | 15 | CASSLGVGANQPQHF | TGTGCCAGCAGCTTAGGGGTGGGGGCCAATCAGCCCCAGCATTTT
TRBD1 | once | TRBJ1-1 | TRBV7-9 | 14 | CASSLLTGGTEAFF | TGTGCCAGCAGCTTATTGACAGGGGGCACTGAAGCTTTCTTT
TRBD1 | - | TRBJ2-1 | TRBV9 | 17 | CASSPRGPISSYNEQFF | TGTGCCAGCAGCCCTAGGGGGCCGATAAGCTCCTACAATGAGCAGTTCTTC
- | - | TRBJ2-1 | TRBV10-1 | 15 | CASSNRELGEREQFF | TGCGCCAGCAGTAATCGGGAGTTGGGGGAGCGGGAGCAGTTCTTC
TRBD2 | - | TRBJ2-3 | TRBV30 | 15 | CAWNPGLAETDTQYF | TGTGCCTGGAATCCGGGACTAGCGGAAACAGATACGCAGTATTTT
- | - | TRBJ1-2 | TRBV30 | 12 | CAWSYQTGGYTF | TGTGCCTGGAGTTACCAAACCGGGGGCTACACCTTC
- | - | TRBJ1-1 | TRBV30 | 13 | CAWKGEANTEAFF | TGTGCCTGGAAAGGGGAGGCGAACACTGAAGCTTTCTTT
- | - | TRBJ2-2 | TRBV6-6 | 14 | CASSYSRTTGELFF | TGTGCCAGCAGTTACTCGAGGACAACCGGGGAGCTGTTTTTT
- | - | TRBJ2-2 | TRBV7-2 | 12 | CASSPRVGELFF | TGTGCCAGCAGCCCCAGGGTCGGGGAGCTGTTTTTT
TRBD2 | - | TRBJ2-5 | TRBV25-1 | 18 | CASSDVSGLAGAGETQYF | TGTGCCAGCAGTGATGTCTCGGGGTTAGCGGGAGCGGGAGAGACCCAGTACTTC
- | once | TRBJ2-1 | TRBV12-3/TRBV12-4 | 13 | CATRWSGGNEQFF | TGTGCCACCCGATGGAGTGGAGGGAATGAGCAGTTCTTC
TRBD1 | - | TRBJ1-4 | TRBV7-2 | 15 | CASSLGRQGKLRLFF | TGTGCCAGCAGCTTAGGGCGACAGGGGAAATTGAGACTGTTTTTT
TRBD2 | - | TRBJ2-1 | TRBV9 | 18 | CASSPMGLAGGGHNEQFF | TGTGCCAGCAGCCCGATGGGACTAGCGGGAGGCGGGCACAATGAGCAGTTCTTC
TRBD2 | - | TRBJ2-3 | TRBV10-1 | 16 | CASSGGTSGRIDTQYF | TGCGCCAGCAGTGGGGGGACTAGCGGGAGGATAGATACGCAGTATTTT
- | - | TRBJ2-3 | TRBV3-1/TRBV3-2 | 13 | CASSRGGTDTQYF | TGTGCCAGCAGCCGTGGGGGGACAGATACGCAGTATTTT
TRBD1 | - | TRBJ2-7 | TRBV9 | 15 | CASSVEAGGAYEQYF | TGTGCCAGCAGCGTAGAGGCAGGGGGAGCGTACGAGCAGTACTTC
- | few | TRBJ2-1 | TRBV21-1 | 14 | CAITAGLGCNEQFF | TGTGCCATCACTGCGGGACTAGGCTGCAATGAGCAGTTCTTC
- | - | TRBJ1-1 | TRBV7-9 | 13 | CASSLVLNTEAFF | TGTGCCAGCAGCTTAGTATTGAACACTGAAGCTTTCTTT
- | - | TRBJ2-7 | TRBV28 | 15 | CASSRYGQGPYEQYF | TGTGCCAGCAGCCGATACGGGCAGGGGCCCTACGAGCAGTACTTC
TRBD1 | - | TRBJ2-7 | TRBV18 | 14 | CASSPGTGGYEQYF | TGTGCCAGCTCACCCGGGACAGGGGGCTACGAGCAGTACTTC
TRBD1 | - | TRBJ1-2 | TRBV28 | 15 | CASSHGDREYYGYTF | TGTGCCAGCAGCCATGGGGACAGGGAATACTATGGCTACACCTTC
TRBD2 | - | TRBJ2-1 | TRBV5-1 | 15 | CASSRGTSGNNEQFF | TGCGCCAGCAGCCGAGGGACTAGCGGAAACAATGAGCAGTTCTTC
- | once | TRBJ2-7 | TRBV4-1 | 13 | CASSRLIDYEQYF | TGCGCCAGCAGCCGACTGATCGACTACGAGCAGTACTTC
TRBD2 | - | TRBJ2-2 | TRBV7-7 | 15 | CASSLTSIPTGELFF | TGTGCCAGCAGCTTGACTAGCATCCCCACCGGGGAGCTGTTTTTT
TRBD2 | once | TRBJ2-1 | TRBV7-2 | 16 | CASSLLAGVAYNEQFF | TGTGCCAGCAGCTTACTAGCGGGAGTCGCCTACAATGAGCAGTTCTTC
- | few | TRBJ2-4 | TRBV15 | 15 | CATSRVAAPLNIQYF | TGTGCCACCAGCAGAGTGGCTGCCCCCCTAAACATTCAGTACTTC
- | - | TRBJ2-2 | TRBV19 | 14 | CASSISGNTGELFF | TGTGCCAGTAGTATCAGTGGGAACACCGGGGAGCTGTTTTTT
TRBD2 | - | TRBJ2-3 | TRBV6-2/TRBV6-3 | 15 | CASSYGAGGGDTQYF | TGTGCCAGCAGTTACGGAGCGGGAGGAGGGGATACGCAGTATTTT
TRBD2 | once | TRBJ2-7 | TRBV3-1/TRBV3-2 | 15 | CASTRGLAGAYEQYF | TGTGCCAGCACCCGGGGGCTAGCGGGGGCCTACGAGCAGTACTTC
TRBD1 | - | TRBJ1-1 | TRBV7-2 | 15 | CASSWRKGGGTEAFF | TGTGCCAGCAGCTGGAGGAAAGGGGGCGGCACTGAAGCTTTCTTT
- | - | TRBJ2-7 | TRBV7-6 | 13 | CASSSTQGNEQYF | TGTGCCAGCAGCTCAACGCAGGGTAACGAGCAGTACTTC
- | - | TRBJ1-1 | TRBV4-1 | 15 | CASSQVKGVNTEAFF | TGCGCCAGCAGCCAAGTTAAGGGGGTGAACACTGAAGCTTTCTTT
- | - | TRBJ2-3 | TRBV7-2 | 15 | CASSPLRQGEDTQYF | TGTGCCAGCAGCCCCCTCCGGCAGGGTGAAGATACGCAGTATTTT
- | - | TRBJ1-2 | TRBV29-1 | 13 | CSVEDPGTIGYTF | TGCAGCGTTGAAGATCCAGGGACAATAGGCTACACCTTC
TRBD2 | - | TRBJ2-1 | TRBV6-9 | 16 | CARTGERTRGVYEQFF | TGTGCGCGCACTGGGGAGAGGACTAGGGGCGTTTATGAGCAGTTCTTC
TRBD1 | - | TRBJ1-4 | TRBV5-1 | 14 | CASSPDRGTEKLFF | TGCGCCAGCAGCCCGGACAGGGGAACCGAAAAACTGTTTTTT
- | - | TRBJ1-3 | TRBV5-1 | 13 | CASAGAPGNTIYF | TGCGCCAGCGCAGGGGCTCCTGGAAACACCATATATTTT
TRBD1 | - | TRBJ2-7 | TRBV5-4 | 14 | CASSFTGTGSEQYF | TGTGCCAGCAGTTTTACCGGGACAGGCTCCGAGCAGTACTTC
- | once | TRBJ2-2 | TRBV3-1/TRBV3-2 | 15 | CASSYPGDRAGELFF | TGTGCCAGCAGCTATCCAGGGGATAGAGCCGGGGAGCTGTTTTTT
TRBD1 | - | TRBJ1-1 | TRBV7-3 | 14 | CASSLWDREGEAFF | TGTGCCAGCAGCTTATGGGACAGGGAGGGTGAAGCTTTCTTT
- | - | TRBJ2-1 | TRBV11-2 | 17 | CASSLDPGASSYNEQFF | TGTGCCAGCAGCTTAGATCCCGGAGCCAGCTCCTACAATGAGCAGTTCTTC
- | - | TRBJ2-3 | TRBV6-5 | 11 | CASSSRDTQYF | TGTGCCAGCAGTTCTCGAGATACGCAGTATTTT
- | - | TRBJ2-1 | TRBV24-1 | 13 | CATSDLRGNEQFF | TGTGCCACCAGTGATTTGCGGGGGAATGAGCAGTTCTTC
- | many | TRBJ1-2 | TRBV4-1 | 14 | CASSHPLERPGYTF | TGCGCCAGCAGCCACCCCCTAGAGAGGCCTGGCTACACCTTC
- | - | TRBJ2-3 | TRBV7-2 | 14 | CASNRLAHTDTQYF | TGTGCCAGCAACCGGCTAGCGCATACAGATACGCAGTATTTT
- | - | TRBJ1-5 | TRBV24-1 | 14 | CATSAGDSNQPQHF | TGTGCCACCAGTGCAGGGGATAGCAATCAGCCCCAGCATTTT
TRBD2 | - | TRBJ2-2 | TRBV2 | 16 | CASLKVAGGRTGELFF | TGTGCCAGCCTAAAGGTAGCGGGAGGGCGCACCGGGGAGCTGTTTTTT
TRBD2 | - | TRBJ2-5 | TRBV10-2 | 15 | CASSGTSGRGETQYF | TGCGCCAGCAGTGGGACTAGCGGGAGGGGAGAGACCCAGTACTTC
TRBD1 | - | TRBJ1-1 | TRBV11-3 | 15 | CASSLGRQGGTEAFF | TGTGCCAGCAGCTTAGGAAGACAGGGCGGAACTGAAGCTTTCTTT
- | - | TRBJ2-1 | TRBV2 | 13 | CASFQGRYNEQFF | TGTGCCAGCTTTCAGGGAAGGTACAATGAGCAGTTCTTC
- | - | TRBJ2-7 | TRBV3-1/TRBV3-2 | 16 | CASSPYPSDPPYEQYF | TGTGCCAGCAGCCCTTATCCTAGCGATCCGCCCTACGAGCAGTACTTC